The clone carrying this TCR beta chain showed up just once. This entry belongs to a study of CD8+ T cells in alopecia areata. Peripheral blood samples and lesional scalp punch biopsies were obtained from alopecia areata patients. This CDR3 is built from 14 residues. After isolation, RNA underwent reverse transcription to generate cDNA as the sequencing template. Clones were sequenced by immunoSEQ multiplex PCR, and TCRdb holds only the in-frame ones, with some missing. The sample comprises 220,000 or so clones, about 53% of which are singletons, and approximately 0.45% rests with the top ten. The source material was CD4+ T cells sorted from blood, sampled at week 0. The clonotype originates from a human donor with alopecia areata. The J gene is TRBJ2-3, the V gene TRBV12-2; no DNA check was done on the table's D call, TRBD1. TRBV12-2 is designated a pseudogene. CDR3 DNA: TGTGCAAGTCGCCCCCAGGGGGGCACAGATACGCAGTATTTT. It is translated as CASRPQGGTDTQYF.